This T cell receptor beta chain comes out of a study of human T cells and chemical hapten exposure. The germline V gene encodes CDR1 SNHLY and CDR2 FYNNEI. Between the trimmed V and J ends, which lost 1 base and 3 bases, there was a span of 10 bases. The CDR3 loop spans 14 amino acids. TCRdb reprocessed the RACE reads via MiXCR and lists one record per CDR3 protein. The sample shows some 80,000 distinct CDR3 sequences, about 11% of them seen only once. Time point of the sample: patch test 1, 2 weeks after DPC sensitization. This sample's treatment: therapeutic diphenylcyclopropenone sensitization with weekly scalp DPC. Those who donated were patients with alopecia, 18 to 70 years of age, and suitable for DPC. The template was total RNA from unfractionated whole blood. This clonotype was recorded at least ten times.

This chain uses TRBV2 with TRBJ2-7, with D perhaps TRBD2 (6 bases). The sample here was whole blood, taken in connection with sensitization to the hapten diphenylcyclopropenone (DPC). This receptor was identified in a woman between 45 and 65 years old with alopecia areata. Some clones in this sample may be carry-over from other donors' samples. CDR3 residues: CASSEVRDFYEQYF. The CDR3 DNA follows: TGTGCCAGCAGTGAAGTCAGGGACTTCTACGAGCAGTACTTC.